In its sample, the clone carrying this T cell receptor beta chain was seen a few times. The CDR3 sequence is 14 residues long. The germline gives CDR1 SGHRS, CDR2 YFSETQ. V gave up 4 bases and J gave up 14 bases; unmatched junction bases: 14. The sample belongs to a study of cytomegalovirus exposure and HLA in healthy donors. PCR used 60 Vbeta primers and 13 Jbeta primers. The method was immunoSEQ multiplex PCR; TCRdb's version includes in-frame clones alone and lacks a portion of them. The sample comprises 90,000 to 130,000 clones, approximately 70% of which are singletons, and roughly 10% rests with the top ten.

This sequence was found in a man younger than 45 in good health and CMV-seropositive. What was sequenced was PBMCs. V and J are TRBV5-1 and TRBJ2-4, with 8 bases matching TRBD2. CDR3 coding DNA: TGCGCCAGCAGCATCGGGGGGGACTCGCCCTCTGAGTACTTC. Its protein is CASSIGGDSPSEYF.